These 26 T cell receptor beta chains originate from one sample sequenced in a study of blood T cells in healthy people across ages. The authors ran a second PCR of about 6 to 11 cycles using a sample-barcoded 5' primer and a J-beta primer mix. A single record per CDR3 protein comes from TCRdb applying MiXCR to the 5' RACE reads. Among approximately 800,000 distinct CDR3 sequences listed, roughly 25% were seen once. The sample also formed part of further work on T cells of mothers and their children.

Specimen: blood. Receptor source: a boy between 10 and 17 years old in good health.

The CDR3 region is CSARILAGSPDTQYF. The CDR3 coding sequence is TGCAGTGCTAGAATTCTAGCGGGAAGCCCAGATACGCAGTATTTT. The chain joins TRBV20-1 to TRBJ2-3; 9 bases line up with TRBD2. Germline loops: CDR1 DFQATT, CDR2 SNEGSKA (reference sequence). After removal of 2 bases from V and 4 bases from J, the junction contained 7 bases not matched to a gene. This CDR3 comprises 15 residues.

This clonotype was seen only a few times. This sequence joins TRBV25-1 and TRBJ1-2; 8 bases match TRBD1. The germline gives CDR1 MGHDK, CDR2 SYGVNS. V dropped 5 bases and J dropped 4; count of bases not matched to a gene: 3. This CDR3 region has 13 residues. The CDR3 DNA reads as TGTGCCAGCAGTCGGACAGGGAGCTATGGCTACACCTTC. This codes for CASSRTGSYGYTF.

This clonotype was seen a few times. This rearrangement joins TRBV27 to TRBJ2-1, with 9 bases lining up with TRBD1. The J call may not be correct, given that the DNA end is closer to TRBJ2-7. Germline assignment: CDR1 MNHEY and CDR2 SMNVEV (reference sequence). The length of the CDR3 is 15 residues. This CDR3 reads CASSSPGQGRYEQYF. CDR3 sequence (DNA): TGTGCCAGCAGTTCGCCGGGACAGGGACGATACGAGCAGTACTTC.

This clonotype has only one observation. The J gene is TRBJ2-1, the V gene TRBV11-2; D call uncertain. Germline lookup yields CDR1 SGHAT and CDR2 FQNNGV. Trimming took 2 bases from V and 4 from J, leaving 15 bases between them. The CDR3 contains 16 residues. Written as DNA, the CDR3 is TGTGCCAGCAGCTTACAGAGTCAGAAGATTTACAATGAGCAGTTCTTC. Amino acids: CASSLQSQKIYNEQFF.

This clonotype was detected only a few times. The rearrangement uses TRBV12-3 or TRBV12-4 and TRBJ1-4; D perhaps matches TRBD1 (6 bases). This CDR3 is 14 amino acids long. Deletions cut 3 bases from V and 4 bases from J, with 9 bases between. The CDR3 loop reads CASSFSGVNEKLFF. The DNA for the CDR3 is TGTGCCAGCAGTTTCTCAGGGGTTAATGAAAAACTGTTTTTT.

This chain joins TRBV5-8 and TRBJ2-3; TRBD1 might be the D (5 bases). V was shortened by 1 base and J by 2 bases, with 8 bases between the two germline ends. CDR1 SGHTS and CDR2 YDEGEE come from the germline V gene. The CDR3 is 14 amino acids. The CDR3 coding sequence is TGTGCCAGCAGCTTGATCAGGGCCACAGATACGCAGTATTTT. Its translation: CASSLIRATDTQYF.

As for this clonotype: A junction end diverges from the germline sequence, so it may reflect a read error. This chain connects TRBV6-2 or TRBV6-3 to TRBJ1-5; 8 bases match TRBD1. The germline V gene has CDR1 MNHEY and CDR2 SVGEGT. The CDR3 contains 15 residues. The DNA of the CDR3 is TGTGCTAGCACCCACCCGAACAGGGGGAATCAGCCCCAGCATTTT. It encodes CASTHPNRGNQPQHF.

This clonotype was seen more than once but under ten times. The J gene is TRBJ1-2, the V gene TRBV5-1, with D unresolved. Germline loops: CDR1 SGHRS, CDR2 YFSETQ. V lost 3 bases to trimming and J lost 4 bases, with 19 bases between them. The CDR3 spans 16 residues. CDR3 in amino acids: CASSSESGRPTYGYTF. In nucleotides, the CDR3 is TGCGCCAGCAGCTCAGAGTCAGGACGGCCGACCTATGGCTACACCTTC. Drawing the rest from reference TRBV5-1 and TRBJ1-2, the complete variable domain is KAGVTQTPRYLIKTRGQQVTLSCSPISGHRSVSWYQQTPGQGLQFLFEYFSETQRNKGNFPGRFSGRQFSNSRSEMNVSTLELGDSALYLCASSSESGRPTYGYTFGSGTRLTVV.

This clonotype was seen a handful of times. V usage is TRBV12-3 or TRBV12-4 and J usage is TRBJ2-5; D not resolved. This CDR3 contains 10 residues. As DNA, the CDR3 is TGTGGGGTGGGTGGAGAGACCCAGTACTTC. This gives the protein CGVGGETQYF.

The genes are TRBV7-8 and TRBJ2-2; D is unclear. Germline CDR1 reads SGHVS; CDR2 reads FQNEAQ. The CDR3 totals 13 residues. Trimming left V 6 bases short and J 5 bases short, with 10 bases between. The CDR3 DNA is TGTGCCAGCAGAACCAACCCGACCGGGGAGCTGTTTTTT. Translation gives CASRTNPTGELFF.

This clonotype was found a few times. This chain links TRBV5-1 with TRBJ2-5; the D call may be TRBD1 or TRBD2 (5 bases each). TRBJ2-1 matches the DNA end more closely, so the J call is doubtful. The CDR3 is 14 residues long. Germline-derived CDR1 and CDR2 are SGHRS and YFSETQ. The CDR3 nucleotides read TGCGCCAGCAGCTTTGGGGGTGGTTACGATGAGCAGTTCTTC. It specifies CASSFGGGYDEQFF.

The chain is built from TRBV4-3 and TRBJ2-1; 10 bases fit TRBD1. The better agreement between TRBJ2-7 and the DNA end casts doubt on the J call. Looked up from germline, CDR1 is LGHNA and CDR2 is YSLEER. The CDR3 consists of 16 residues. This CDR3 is CASSQDWGQGSYEQYF. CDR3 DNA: TGCGCCAGCAGCCAAGATTGGGGACAGGGGTCCTACGAGCAGTACTTC.

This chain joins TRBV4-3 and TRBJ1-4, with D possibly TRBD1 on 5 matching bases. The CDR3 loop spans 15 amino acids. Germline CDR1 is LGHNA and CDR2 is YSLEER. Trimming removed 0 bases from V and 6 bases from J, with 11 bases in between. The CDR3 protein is CASSQDQGRDEKLFF. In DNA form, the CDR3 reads TGCGCCAGCAGCCAAGATCAGGGTCGGGATGAAAAACTGTTTTTT.

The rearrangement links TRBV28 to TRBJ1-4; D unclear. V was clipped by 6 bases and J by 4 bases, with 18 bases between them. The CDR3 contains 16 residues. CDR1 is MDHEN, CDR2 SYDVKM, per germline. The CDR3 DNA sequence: TGTGCCAGCAGCCCCACCCAGGAGGCTTATAATGAAAAACTGTTTTTT. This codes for CASSPTQEAYNEKLFF. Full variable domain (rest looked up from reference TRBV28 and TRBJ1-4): DVKVTQSSRYLVKRTGEKVFLECVQDMDHENMFWYRQDPGLGLRLIYFSYDVKMKEKGDIPEGYSVSREKKERFSLILESASTNQTSMYLCASSPTQEAYNEKLFFGSGTQLSVL.

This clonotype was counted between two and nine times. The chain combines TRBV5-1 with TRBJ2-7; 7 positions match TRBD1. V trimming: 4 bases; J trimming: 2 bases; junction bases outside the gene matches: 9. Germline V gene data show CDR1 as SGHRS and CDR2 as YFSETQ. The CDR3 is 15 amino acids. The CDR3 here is CASSGWTGPTYEQYF. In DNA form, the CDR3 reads TGCGCCAGCAGCGGTTGGACAGGACCGACCTACGAGCAGTACTTC.

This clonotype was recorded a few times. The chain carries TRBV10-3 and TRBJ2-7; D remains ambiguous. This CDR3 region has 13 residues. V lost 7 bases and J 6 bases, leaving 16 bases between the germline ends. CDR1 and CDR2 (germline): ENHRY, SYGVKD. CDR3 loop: CAITPSVSGEQYF. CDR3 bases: TGTGCCATCACTCCCTCGGTTTCGGGCGAGCAGTACTTC.

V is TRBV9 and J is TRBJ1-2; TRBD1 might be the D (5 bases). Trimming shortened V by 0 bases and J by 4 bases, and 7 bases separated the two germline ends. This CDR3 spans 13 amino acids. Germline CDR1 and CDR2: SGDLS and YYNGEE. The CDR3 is CASSVEGLYGYTF. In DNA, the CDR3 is TGTGCCAGCAGCGTAGAGGGACTCTATGGCTACACCTTC.

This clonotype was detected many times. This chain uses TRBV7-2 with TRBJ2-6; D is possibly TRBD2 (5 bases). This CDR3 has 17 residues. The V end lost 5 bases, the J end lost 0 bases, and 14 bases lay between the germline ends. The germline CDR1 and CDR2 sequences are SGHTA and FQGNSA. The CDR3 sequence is CASSPGLMSSGANVLTF. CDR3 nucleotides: TGTGCCAGCAGCCCAGGACTGATGAGCTCTGGGGCCAACGTCCTGACTTTC.

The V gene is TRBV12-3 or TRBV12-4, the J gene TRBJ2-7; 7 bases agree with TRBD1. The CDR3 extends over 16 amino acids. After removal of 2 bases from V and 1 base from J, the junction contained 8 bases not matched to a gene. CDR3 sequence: CASSLTYGQVSYEQYF. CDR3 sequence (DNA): TGTGCCAGCAGTTTAACCTATGGACAGGTATCCTACGAGCAGTACTTC.

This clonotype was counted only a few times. The CDR3 region has the DNA TGCAGTGCCCTAGAGGACAGGGGCCCCTTTCAGACCAAAAACATTCAGTACTTC. This translates into CSALEDRGPFQTKNIQYF. The chain joins TRBV20-1 to TRBJ2-4, with TRBD1 matching over 9 bases. From germline, CDR1 is DFQATT and CDR2 SNEGSKA (reference sequence). The CDR3 is made up of 18 amino acids. V lost 6 bases to trimming and J lost 2 bases; unmatched junction nucleotides: 17.

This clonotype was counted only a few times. CDR3 protein: CASTMDRVRGYTF. CDR3 nucleotides: TGTGCCAGTACAATGGACAGGGTGCGTGGCTACACCTTC. The chain recombines TRBV19 with TRBJ1-2; 8 positions agree with TRBD1. Germline CDR1 LNHDA, CDR2 SQIVND (reference sequence). Germline trimming cut 7 bases from V and 7 bases from J; bases unmatched to any gene: 8. The CDR3 totals 13 residues.

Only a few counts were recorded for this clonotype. The CDR3 DNA follows: TGCAGTGCTAGGCTAGCGGGAGGGTTCGGGGAGCTGTTTTTT. Translated, it gives CSARLAGGFGELFF. This rearrangement joins TRBV20-1 to TRBJ2-2, with 12 bases identical to TRBD2. Germline-derived CDR1 and CDR2 are DFQATT and SNEGSKA (reference sequence). V was clipped by 3 bases and J by 7 bases; unmatched bases: 3. The CDR3 length is 14 residues.

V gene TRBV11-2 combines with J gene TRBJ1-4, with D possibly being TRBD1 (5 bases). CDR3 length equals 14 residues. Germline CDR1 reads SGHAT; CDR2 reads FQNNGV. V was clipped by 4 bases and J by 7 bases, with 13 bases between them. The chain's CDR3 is CASSWDHGSEKLFF. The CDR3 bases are TGTGCCAGCAGCTGGGACCACGGGTCTGAAAAACTGTTTTTT.

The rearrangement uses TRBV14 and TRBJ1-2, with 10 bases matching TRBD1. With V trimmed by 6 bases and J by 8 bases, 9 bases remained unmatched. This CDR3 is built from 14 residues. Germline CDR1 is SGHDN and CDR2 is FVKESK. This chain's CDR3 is CASRNTGTGDGYTF. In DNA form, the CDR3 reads TGTGCCAGCAGAAATACCGGGACAGGGGACGGCTACACCTTC. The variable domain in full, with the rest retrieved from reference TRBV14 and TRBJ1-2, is EAGVTQFPSHSVIEKGQTVTLRCDPISGHDNLYWYRRVMGKEIKFLLHFVKESKQDESGMPNNRFLAERTGGTYSTLKVQPAELEDSGVYFCASRNTGTGDGYTFGSGTRLTVV.

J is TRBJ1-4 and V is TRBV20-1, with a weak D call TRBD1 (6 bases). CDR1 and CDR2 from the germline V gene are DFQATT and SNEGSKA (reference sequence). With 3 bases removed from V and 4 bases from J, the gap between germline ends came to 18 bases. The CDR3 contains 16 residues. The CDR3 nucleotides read TGCAGTGCTAGTGGATCCGACAGGATTTTTAATGAAAAACTGTTTTTT. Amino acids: CSASGSDRIFNEKLFF.

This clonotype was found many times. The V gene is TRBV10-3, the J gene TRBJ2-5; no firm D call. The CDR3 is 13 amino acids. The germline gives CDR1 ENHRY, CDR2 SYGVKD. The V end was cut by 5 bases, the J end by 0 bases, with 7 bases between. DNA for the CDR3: TGTGCCATCAGTTCAGACGACCAAGAGACCCAGTACTTC. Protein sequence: CAISSDDQETQYF.